A single sample gave rise to the 21 T cell receptor beta chains below, sequenced in a study of CD8+ T cells in alopecia areata. After isolation, RNA underwent reverse transcription to generate cDNA as the sequencing template. This table comes from immunoSEQ multiplex PCR, and its TCRdb copy is limited to in-frame clones, with some not included. The table has 200,000 to 250,000 clones, about 58% seen once. Treatment meaning: oral pan-JAK inhibitor, 5-10 mg twice daily. This specimen consisted of CD4+ T cells sorted from blood, obtained at week 4, from a patient treated with tofacitinib. Source of these receptors: a human donor with alopecia areata.

The CDR3 sequence: CASSQESRANTEAFF. In DNA form, the CDR3 reads TGCGCCAGCAGCCAAGAAAGCAGGGCGAACACTGAAGCTTTCTTT. V usage is TRBV4-3 and J usage is TRBJ1-1, with TRBD1 as a possible D gene (5 bases). Trimming shortened V by 0 bases and J by 1 base, and 9 bases separated the two germline ends. The CDR3 consists of 15 residues. Germline values: CDR1 LGHNA, CDR2 YSLEER.

Details on this clone: Other DNA sequences in the sample encode the same CDR3. This sequence joins TRBV30 and TRBJ1-6; D not certain. This CDR3 region has 11 residues. V was pared by 1 base and J by 7 bases, with 2 bases between. The germline CDR1 and CDR2 sequences are GTSNPN and SVGIG (reference sequence). CDR3 in amino acids: CAWSANSPLHF. The CDR3 nucleotides are TGTGCCTGGAGTGCAAATTCACCCCTCCACTTT. The full variable domain, with the rest looked up from reference TRBV30 and TRBJ1-6, is SQTIHQWPATLVQPVGSPLSLECTVEGTSNPNLYWYRQAAGRGLQLLFYSVGIGQISSEVPQNLSASRPQDRQFILSSKKLLLSDSGFYLCAWSANSPLHFGNGTRLTVT.

The chain couples TRBV4-3 to TRBJ2-1; D may be TRBD2 (7 bases). Germline V gene data show CDR1 as LGHNA and CDR2 as YSLEER. The V end lost 0 bases, the J end lost 6 bases, and 15 bases lay between the germline ends. The CDR3 loop spans 16 amino acids. The CDR3 bases are TGCGCCAGCAGCCAAGACCCCGGGGGGCAGGTCAATGAGCAGTTCTTC. It encodes CASSQDPGGQVNEQFF.

The chain uses TRBV29-1 and TRBJ2-5; D not resolved. Germline V CDR1 and CDR2: SQVTM, ANQGSEA. This CDR3 region has 13 residues. The V end lost 5 bases, the J end lost 5 bases, and 15 bases lay between the germline ends. DNA for the CDR3: TGCAGCGTTAACGCCAAGGTCACTGAGACCCAGTACTTC. Translating it yields CSVNAKVTETQYF.

This clone turned up a few times. The chain recombines TRBV10-3 with TRBJ2-1; D is undetermined. CDR1 and CDR2 (germline): ENHRY, SYGVKD. V was cut by 8 bases and J by 10 bases, with 21 bases left in between. CDR3 length: 14 residues. DNA for the CDR3: TGTGCCATCGCCCGCCCCGAGGACCTAGGCGAGCAGTTCTTC. Translating it yields CAIARPEDLGEQFF.

The chain couples TRBV2 to TRBJ2-4, with 8 bases matching TRBD1. V was clipped by 1 base and J by 6 bases; unmatched bases: 5. The germline V gene has CDR1 SNHLY and CDR2 FYNNEI. This CDR3 contains 15 residues. The chain's CDR3 is CASSEVGQGANIQYF. The CDR3 DNA reads as TGTGCCAGCAGTGAAGTTGGCCAGGGGGCAAACATTCAGTACTTC.

The chain combines TRBV2 with TRBJ2-7, with 8 bases matching TRBD2. CDR1 and CDR2 (germline): SNHLY, FYNNEI. The CDR3 spans 15 residues. The ends lost 6 bases at V and 6 bases at J; junction bases unmatched: 13. The CDR3 region is CASRISGGSTTEQYF. CDR3 in DNA: TGTGCCAGCAGAATCAGCGGGGGTTCGACGACCGAGCAGTACTTC.

The J gene is TRBJ2-7, the V gene TRBV30; D possibly corresponds to TRBD1 (6 bases). V was shortened by 2 bases and J by 2 bases, with 10 bases between the two germline ends. CDR1 GTSNPN and CDR2 SVGIG come from the germline V gene (reference sequence). There are 13 residues in the CDR3. The CDR3 nucleotides read TGTGCCTGGAGTCGGGACACGGCCTACGAGCAGTACTTC. It specifies CAWSRDTAYEQYF.

This clone has a count of ten or more. V gene TRBV5-4 combines with J gene TRBJ2-1, with D uncertain. There are 15 residues in the CDR3. Trimming shortened V by 3 bases and J by 10 bases, and 20 bases separated the two germline ends. CDR1 and CDR2 (germline): SGHNT, YYREEE (reference sequence). The DNA for the CDR3 is TGTGCCAGCAGCTCCCCCGGGCAAGATCGGATCGAGCAGTTCTTC. Protein product: CASSSPGQDRIEQFF.

The chain carries TRBV27 and TRBJ2-1; D is ambiguous. CDR3 length: 16 residues. V was shortened by 5 bases and J by 0 bases, with 14 bases between the two germline ends. The germline gives CDR1 MNHEY, CDR2 SMNVEV (reference sequence). The CDR3 here is CASSLKFSPSYNEQFF. The CDR3 coding sequence is TGTGCCAGCAGTCTCAAGTTTAGCCCCTCCTACAATGAGCAGTTCTTC.

The V gene is TRBV9, the J gene TRBJ2-7, with 7 bases lining up with TRBD2. CDR1 SGDLS and CDR2 YYNGEE come from the germline V gene. The ends lost 0 bases at V and 4 bases at J; junction bases unmatched: 4. This CDR3 has 14 amino acids. In nucleotides, the CDR3 is TGTGCCAGCAGCGTAGCTAACGGGGGGTACGAGCAGTACTTC. This codes for CASSVANGGYEQYF.

The chain combines TRBV5-1 with TRBJ2-7, with 7 bases that match TRBD1. The CDR3 sequence is 14 residues long. Losses at the gene ends were 0 bases for V and 4 bases for J; bases not matched to a gene: 4. Germline values: CDR1 SGHRS, CDR2 YFSETQ. CDR3: CASSLANRGYEQYF. DNA of the CDR3: TGCGCCAGCAGCTTGGCCAACAGGGGATACGAGCAGTACTTC.

CDR3 sequence: CASSYSTKEKLFF. Written as DNA, the CDR3 is TGTGCCAGCAGTTACTCGACGAAGGAAAAACTGTTTTTT. The chain joins TRBV6-5 to TRBJ1-4; D is unclear. V shed 0 bases and J shed 8 bases, with 7 bases lying between them. This CDR3 contains 13 residues. Germline V gene data show CDR1 as MNHEY and CDR2 as SVGAGI.

This clone was counted a few times. The chain couples TRBV5-4 to TRBJ2-3; no definite D call. V lost 1 base and J lost 4, with 4 bases in between. From germline, CDR1 is SGHNT and CDR2 YYREEE (reference sequence). CDR3 length: 12 amino acids. The CDR3 coding sequence is TGTGCCAGCAGCTTGTTCGCAGATACGCAGTATTTT. Its protein is CASSLFADTQYF.

This clone came up a few times. Other nucleotide sequences in the sample specify the same CDR3. The chain recombines TRBV29-1 with TRBJ1-1; D perhaps matches TRBD1 (6 bases). This CDR3 has 13 residues. The ends were cut back, 3 bases at V and 1 base at J, with 9 bases in the middle. Per germline, CDR1 SQVTM and CDR2 ANQGSEA. The CDR3 bases are TGCAGCGTTGAGGGACAAAGGAACACTGAAGCTTTCTTT. Translated, it gives CSVEGQRNTEAFF.

The chain couples TRBV2 to TRBJ1-5; D is possibly TRBD1 (6 bases). Deletions cut 2 bases from V and 7 bases from J, with 12 bases between. The CDR3 loop spans 14 amino acids. CDR1 and CDR2 (germline): SNHLY, FYNNEI. CDR3 coding DNA: TGTGCCAGCAGTGAAAGTGACAGGTACCAGCCCCAGCATTTT. Translation: CASSESDRYQPQHF.

This chain connects TRBV2 to TRBJ1-2; D ambiguous. The CDR3 is 10 amino acids. The germline CDR1 and CDR2 sequences are SNHLY and FYNNEI. V lost 6 bases and J 7 bases, leaving 6 bases between the germline ends. The CDR3 spells CASRRVGYTF. DNA of the CDR3: TGTGCCAGCAGGAGGGTTGGCTACACCTTC.

About this clone itself: This sequence may be a read error, since a much larger clone differs from it by one base. Within the sample, other DNA sequences also encode this same CDR3. The V and J genes are TRBV5-4 and TRBJ2-5; D remains ambiguous. The V end lost 1 base, the J end lost 5 bases, and 3 bases lay between the germline ends. The CDR3 runs to 11 residues. Looked up from germline, CDR1 is SGHNT and CDR2 is YYREEE (reference sequence). The CDR3 reads CASSLRETQYF. CDR3 bases: TGTGCCAGCAGCTTGAGGGAGACCCAGTACTTC.

With regard to this clone: One junction end disagrees with the germline gene, perhaps due to a read error. J is TRBJ1-1 and V is TRBV5-1; TRBD1 might be the D (6 bases). Germline loops: CDR1 SGHRS, CDR2 YFSETQ. The length of the CDR3 is 15 residues. In DNA, the CDR3 is TGCGCCGGCAGCTTGTTCGATGGGGGGCTCACTGAAGCTTTCTTT. Translated: CAGSLFDGGLTEAFF.

This chain joins TRBV29-1 and TRBJ2-4; 10 nucleotides agree with TRBD2. The CDR3 runs to 13 residues. Germline V gene data show CDR1 as SQVTM and CDR2 as ANQGSEA. V lost 6 bases, J lost 6 bases, and 5 bases stayed unmatched. The CDR3, as DNA: TGCAGCGTGAGCGGGGGGGCCGGAAACATTCAGTACTTC. It codes for CSVSGGAGNIQYF.

The chain recombines TRBV7-2 with TRBJ2-2; D not resolved. V dropped 5 bases and J dropped 0 bases, with 13 bases sitting between them. Germline loops: CDR1 SGHTA, CDR2 FQGNSA. The CDR3 has 16 amino acids. The CDR3 region has the DNA TGTGCCAGCAGCCAGAAGCGCAGGCCGAACACCGGGGAGCTGTTTTTT. Translated: CASSQKRRPNTGELFF.